This passage covers 23 T cell receptor beta chains from one sample sequenced in a study of spatial heterogeneity in lung cancer. TCRdb used MiXCR to reprocess the 5' RACE reads, holding one entry per CDR3 protein. Here the sample spans tens of thousands of distinct CDR3 sequences, nearly 7% being singletons. Time point meaning: sample taken at primary tumor resection. This sample comprised PBMCs, obtained at surgery. The source is a female donor with early-stage non-small cell lung cancer.

This clonotype was seen more than once but under ten times. J is TRBJ2-5 and V is TRBV3-1, with TRBD2 as a possible D gene (6 bases). Germline CDR1 LGHDT, CDR2 YNNKEL (reference sequence). The CDR3 is made up of 17 amino acids. V was shortened by 2 bases and J by 0 bases, with 16 bases between the two germline ends. The CDR3 reads CASSQPPGLPYQETQYF. The CDR3 nucleotides read TGTGCCAGCAGCCAACCTCCGGGACTCCCTTACCAAGAGACCCAGTACTTC.

This clonotype was picked up many times. The chain joins TRBV20-1 to TRBJ2-7; 13 positions match TRBD2. V was clipped by 3 bases and J by 2 bases; unmatched bases: 13. Germline V gene sequence: CDR1 DFQATT, CDR2 SNEGSKA (reference sequence). The CDR3 consists of 18 residues. The CDR3 here is CSASLPQGLAGFTYEQYF. In nucleotides, the CDR3 is TGCAGTGCTAGTTTACCCCAGGGACTAGCGGGGTTTACCTACGAGCAGTACTTC.

This clonotype appeared many times. The gene calls are TRBV11-2 and TRBJ2-1; 10 bases line up with TRBD2. The V gene's germline CDR1 is SGHAT and CDR2 FQNNGV. The CDR3 consists of 14 residues. With 5 bases clipped from V and 5 bases from J, the junction kept 3 bases outside the gene matches. CDR3 sequence (DNA): TGTGCCAGCAGCCTAGCGGGGGCTCACAATGAGCAGTTCTTC. It is translated as CASSLAGAHNEQFF.

This clonotype came up many times. The chain combines TRBV28 with TRBJ2-4; D ambiguous. The CDR3 runs 15 residues. Germline CDR1 is MDHEN and CDR2 is SYDVKM. Trimming left V 6 bases short and J 2 bases short, with 14 bases between. The CDR3 here is CASRPALSSKNIQYF. DNA for the CDR3: TGTGCCAGCAGACCCGCCCTAAGCTCCAAAAACATTCAGTACTTC. The full variable domain, in which reference TRBV28 and TRBJ2-4 provide the parts outside the CDR3, is DVKVTQSSRYLVKRTGEKVFLECVQDMDHENMFWYRQDPGLGLRLIYFSYDVKMKEKGDIPEGYSVSREKKERFSLILESASTNQTSMYLCASRPALSSKNIQYFGAGTRLSVL.

This clonotype appeared many times. The chain is built from TRBV5-1 and TRBJ2-2; D might be TRBD2 (5 bases). This CDR3 contains 15 residues. The V gene lost 5 bases and the J gene lost 2 bases, with 13 bases spanning the gap. Germline V lookup: CDR1 SGHRS, CDR2 YFSETQ. CDR3 nucleotide sequence: TGCGCCAGCAGGCCTGAGGGTCCAAACACCGGGGAGCTGTTTTTT. Translated, it gives CASRPEGPNTGELFF.

This clonotype was counted many times. The rearrangement links TRBV5-1 to TRBJ2-5, with 7 bases matching TRBD1. In germline, CDR1 is SGHRS, CDR2 YFSETQ. The CDR3 runs to 14 residues. The J segment lost 3 bases and the V segment lost 6 bases, leaving 8 bases of the junction unmatched. The CDR3 loop reads CASTSQGSEETQYF. CDR3 DNA sequence: TGCGCCAGCACATCACAGGGGAGTGAAGAGACCCAGTACTTC.

This clonotype was seen ten or more times. This chain links TRBV20-1 with TRBJ1-1; no definite D call. CDR1 is DFQATT and CDR2 is SNEGSKA in the germline V gene (reference sequence). The CDR3 has 13 residues. Deletions cut 3 bases from V and 2 bases from J, with 10 bases between. CDR3 sequence: CSASVKLNTEAFF. In nucleotides, the CDR3 is TGCAGTGCTAGCGTGAAGTTAAACACTGAAGCTTTCTTT.

The rearrangement links TRBV18 to TRBJ1-1, with TRBD1 identical over 11 bases. This CDR3 has 14 residues. Germline CDR1 KGHSH, CDR2 LQKENI. The V and J ends lost 4 bases and 4 bases, in that order; junction bases with no gene match: 2. This CDR3 is CASSQGQGGTEAFF. CDR3 DNA: TGTGCCAGCTCACAGGGACAGGGGGGCACTGAAGCTTTCTTT.

This clonotype showed up many times. The chain combines TRBV6-2 or TRBV6-3 with TRBJ2-6; D call uncertain. Germline V gene data show CDR1 as MNHEY and CDR2 as SVGEGT. The germline V and J ends were trimmed by 2 bases and 4 bases, with 9 bases remaining between them. There are 15 residues in the CDR3. The CDR3 loop is CASSYALSGANVLTF. CDR3 nucleotides: TGTGCCAGCAGTTACGCCCTTTCGGGGGCCAACGTCCTGACTTTC.

A few counts support this clonotype. The chain carries TRBV7-9 and TRBJ2-5; D uncertain. V lost 2 bases, J lost 2 bases, and 12 bases lay in between. The CDR3 is 15 amino acids. CDR1 is SEHNR, CDR2 FQNEAQ, per germline (reference sequence). This chain's CDR3 is CASSLSTERQETQYF. CDR3 nucleotide sequence: TGTGCCAGCAGCTTAAGTACAGAACGGCAAGAGACCCAGTACTTC.

V usage is TRBV7-2 and J usage is TRBJ1-5; D may be TRBD1 (6 bases). Germline assignment: CDR1 SGHTA and CDR2 FQGNSA. This CDR3 region has 13 residues. The V gene lost 5 bases and the J gene lost 3 bases, with 8 bases spanning the gap. DNA for the CDR3: TGTGCCAGCAGCCAGGGGACCAATCAGCCCCAGCATTTT. Translation gives CASSQGTNQPQHF. The whole variable domain, filled in from reference TRBV7-2 and TRBJ1-5, reads GAGVSQSPSNKVTEKGKDVELRCDPISGHTALYWYRQSLGQGLEFLIYFQGNSAPDKSGLPSDRFSAERTGGSVSTLTIQRTQQEDSAVYLCASSQGTNQPQHFGDGTRLSIL.

V usage is TRBV24-1 and J usage is TRBJ2-3, with TRBD2 matching 11 bases. The CDR3 is made up of 15 amino acids. Germline V gene lookup returns CDR1 KGHDR and CDR2 SFDVKD. Unmatched junction bases numbered 2, after V lost 3 bases and J lost 4 bases. Here the CDR3 reads CATSDTSGGADTQYF. DNA of the CDR3: TGTGCCACCAGTGATACTAGCGGGGGAGCAGATACGCAGTATTTT.

This clonotype was found a few times. The rearrangement uses TRBV20-1 and TRBJ2-7; a weak D match, TRBD2 (6 bases). The CDR3 contains 15 residues. Trimming pared 1 base from V and 7 bases from J, leaving 20 bases between. Germline V gene data show CDR1 as DFQATT and CDR2 as SNEGSKA (reference sequence). DNA for the CDR3: TGCAGTGCTAGAGTTGGGGGGTACTCGAACGGGGAGCAGTACTTC. It specifies CSARVGGYSNGEQYF.

In this sample, this clonotype turned up many times. The chain combines TRBV12-3 or TRBV12-4 with TRBJ1-3; unclear D gene. CDR3 length: 13 residues. V was pared by 3 bases and J by 2 bases, with 5 bases between. CDR3 residues: CASSFSAGNTIYF. The CDR3 coding sequence is TGTGCCAGCAGTTTTTCCGCTGGAAACACCATATATTTT.

The table lists this clonotype with many counts. The chain has TRBV10-3 and TRBJ2-3; tentatively, D is TRBD1 or TRBD2 (5 bases each). The ends were cut back, 5 bases at V and 8 bases at J, with 11 bases in the middle. CDR1 ENHRY and CDR2 SYGVKD come from the germline V gene. This CDR3 contains 12 residues. CDR3 DNA: TGTGCCATCAGTCCCGGGACGGGTACGCAGTATTTT. Amino acids: CAISPGTGTQYF.

The chain carries TRBV12-3 or TRBV12-4 and TRBJ1-1; D not certain. V lost 5 bases and J lost 5, with 12 bases in between. The CDR3 loop spans 13 amino acids. The CDR3 here is CASSKKGWTEAFF. The CDR3 DNA follows: TGTGCCAGCAGTAAAAAGGGATGGACTGAAGCTTTCTTT.

This clonotype appeared many times. The chain joins TRBV5-1 to TRBJ2-5; TRBD1 matches 9 bases. Germline V gene sequence: CDR1 SGHRS, CDR2 YFSETQ. CDR3 size: 16 residues. V was pared by 4 bases and J by 7 bases, with 14 bases of the junction left unmatched. The CDR3: CASSDADRGARWTQYF. The DNA of the CDR3 is TGCGCCAGCAGCGACGCGGACAGGGGCGCTCGGTGGACCCAGTACTTC.

This clonotype was counted between two and nine times. This chain joins TRBV20-1 and TRBJ1-2, with D tentatively TRBD1 (5 bases). CDR1 is DFQATT, CDR2 SNEGSKA, per germline (reference sequence). V dropped 0 bases and J dropped 3 bases, with 11 bases sitting between them. The CDR3 has 14 residues. In nucleotides, the CDR3 is TGCAGTGCTAGAGATTCAGGGAGCGACTATGGCTACACCTTC. It codes for CSARDSGSDYGYTF.

V is TRBV3-1 and J is TRBJ2-6; D possibly corresponds to TRBD1 (6 bases). V lost 0 bases to trimming and J lost 0 bases, with 9 bases between them. Per germline, CDR1 LGHDT and CDR2 YNNKEL (reference sequence). This CDR3 spans 17 amino acids. CDR3 protein: CASSQDPRGSGANVLTF. As DNA, the CDR3 is TGTGCCAGCAGCCAAGATCCCAGGGGCTCTGGGGCCAACGTCCTGACTTTC.

This chain joins TRBV20-1 and TRBJ1-1; D ambiguous. The ends were cut back, 4 bases at V and 5 bases at J, with 14 bases in the middle. Germline V gene lookup returns CDR1 DFQATT and CDR2 SNEGSKA (reference sequence). The CDR3 contains 13 residues. CDR3 nucleotide sequence: TGCAGTGCTACGGGATTAAGAGGGACTGAAGCTTTCTTT. Amino acid sequence: CSATGLRGTEAFF.

This clonotype was observed many times. The CDR3 DNA reads as TGTGCCACCAGTGACGGGGACAGGACCTTACAAGAGACCCAGTACTTC. Protein: CATSDGDRTLQETQYF. This chain uses TRBV24-1 with TRBJ2-5, with 8 bases matching TRBD1. Germline trimming cut 4 bases from V and 2 bases from J; bases unmatched to any gene: 8. Germline V gives CDR1 KGHDR, CDR2 SFDVKD. The length of the CDR3 is 16 residues.

This clonotype was detected many times. The V and J genes are TRBV7-2 and TRBJ2-3, with D possibly called TRBD1 or TRBD2 (5 bases each). V lost 2 bases and J 2 bases, leaving 11 bases between the germline ends. The germline V gene encodes CDR1 SGHTA and CDR2 FQGNSA. The CDR3 consists of 15 residues. CDR3 amino acids: CASSLTPGPTDTQYF. The CDR3, as DNA: TGTGCCAGCAGCTTAACCCCGGGGCCCACAGATACGCAGTATTTT.

There are many counts of this clonotype. The genes are TRBV6-9 and TRBJ2-7; 7 bases align to TRBD1. CDR1 is MNHGY, CDR2 SVAAGI, per germline. V trimming: 2 bases; J trimming: 3 bases; junction bases outside the gene matches: 22. The CDR3 covers 20 residues. The CDR3 loop reads CASSYARPDSLIGTDYEQYF. CDR3 in DNA: TGTGCCAGCAGTTATGCGCGACCGGACAGCCTGATTGGGACAGACTACGAGCAGTACTTC.